This TCR beta chain was captured in a study of blood T cell repertoires in COVID-19. Study as a whole: PBMCs, B-cell-depleted T cells, or T cells provided the cDNA or gDNA that made up the material.

CDR1 is MDHEN and CDR2 is SYDVKM in the germline V gene. V lost 3 bases, J lost 4 bases, and 9 bases lay in between. The CDR3 runs to 13 residues. Sequencing was performed with immunoSEQ multiplex PCR; in TCRdb, only in-frame clones are kept and a portion is missing. The table shows 280,000 or so clones, with about four fifths occurring only once. The specimen was peripheral blood. This sequence originates from a woman between 50 and 59 years old who had recovered from COVID-19. The J gene is TRBJ1-2, the V gene TRBV28; D is unclear. DNA for the CDR3: TGTGCCAGCAGTTTCCAAGCCCCCTATGGCTACACCTTC. Protein sequence: CASSFQAPYGYTF.